This record concerns one T cell receptor (beta chain) sequence. This sample stems from a study of control samples from healthy donors and cancer patients. Between the trimmed V and J ends, which lost 3 bases and 3 bases, there was a span of 12 bases. The CDR3 loop spans 14 amino acids. Germline values: CDR1 GTSNPN, CDR2 SVGIG (reference sequence). Only in-frame clones appear in the TCRdb table, and some are missing; sequencing was by immunoSEQ multiplex PCR. This sample has around 130,000 clones, with 85% to 90% found just once. The sample taken for sequencing was blood. The genes are TRBV30 and TRBJ1-5, with D uncertain. This sequence was found in a man aged 25 to 40 in good health. As DNA, the CDR3 is TGTGCCTGGAGCCCCGACAATAACAATCAGCCCCAGCATTTT. As protein: CAWSPDNNNQPQHF.